The rows below give T cell receptor beta chains drawn from one sample of a study of T cell responses to AZD1222 COVID-19 vaccine. Only in-frame clones appear in the TCRdb table, and some are missing; sequencing was by immunoSEQ multiplex PCR. The sample contains 120,000 or so clones, approximately 87% of which appear only once. The sample in question was peripheral blood, obtained on day 0 of AZD1222 vaccination. These receptors came from an adult in good health. The CDR3 runs from the conserved cysteine through the conserved F or W. Each record gives: clone size, J gene, D gene, CDR3 length, V gene, CDR3 DNA, CDR3 protein. The D gene is left open where the match is weak. Some rows mark clone size as missing; the rest say once, few, many or name a class of expanded clone.

abundance: few
j_gene: TRBJ1-1
d_gene: TRBD1
len: 18
v_gene: TRBV28
CDR3nt: TGTGCCAGCGGTCCACCGGGACAGGCCACCCGCTTGGACACTGAAGCTTTCTTT
CDR3aa: CASGPPGQATRLDTEAFF

abundance: once
j_gene: TRBJ1-2
d_gene: NA
len: 14
v_gene: TRBV5-8
CDR3nt: TGTGCCAGCAGCTTGCCCCCCTGGCAGGATGGCTACACCTTC
CDR3aa: CASSLPPWQDGYTF

abundance: NA
j_gene: TRBJ1-2
d_gene: NA
len: 12
v_gene: TRBV28
CDR3nt: TGTGCCAGCACCCCCAGCCCATATGGCTACACCTTC
CDR3aa: CASTPSPYGYTF

abundance: NA
j_gene: TRBJ1-3
d_gene: TRBD1
len: 14
v_gene: TRBV6-2/TRBV6-3
CDR3nt: TGTGCCAGCAGTTACCCGACAGGGGGAAACACCATATATTTT
CDR3aa: CASSYPTGGNTIYF

abundance: NA
j_gene: TRBJ2-3
d_gene: NA
len: 13
v_gene: TRBV27
CDR3nt: TGTGCCAGCAGGTCCCTTTGGACAGATACGCAGTATTTT
CDR3aa: CASRSLWTDTQYF

abundance: NA
j_gene: TRBJ1-5
d_gene: NA
len: 15
v_gene: TRBV6-5
CDR3nt: TGTGCCAGCAGGCCCGCAGGGAATTCGGGTCAGCCCCAGCATTTT
CDR3aa: CASRPAGNSGQPQHF

abundance: NA
j_gene: TRBJ1-5
d_gene: NA
len: 14
v_gene: TRBV21-1
CDR3nt: TGTGCCTCCTCGATGGGTCTTGGCAATCAGCCCCAGCATTTT
CDR3aa: CASSMGLGNQPQHF

abundance: NA
j_gene: TRBJ1-4
d_gene: NA
len: 13
v_gene: TRBV5-1
CDR3nt: TGCGCCAGCAGCGGGCAGGGAAGCGAAAAACTGTTTTTT
CDR3aa: CASSGQGSEKLFF

abundance: NA
j_gene: TRBJ1-2
d_gene: NA
len: 14
v_gene: TRBV6-5
CDR3nt: TGTGCCAGCAGTTACTCCGGGGGCAACTATGGCTACACCTTC
CDR3aa: CASSYSGGNYGYTF

abundance: once
j_gene: TRBJ1-1
d_gene: NA
len: 17
v_gene: TRBV29-1
CDR3nt: TGCAGCGTTGAGGGCGGCGGGGGGGACCAAAGGAACACTGAAGCTTTCTTT
CDR3aa: CSVEGGGGDQRNTEAFF

abundance: NA
j_gene: TRBJ1-2
d_gene: NA
len: 13
v_gene: TRBV15
CDR3nt: TGTGCCACCAGCAGAGACCGAGTCGACGGCTACACCTTC
CDR3aa: CATSRDRVDGYTF

abundance: NA
j_gene: TRBJ1-1
d_gene: NA
len: 11
v_gene: TRBV9
CDR3nt: TGTGCCAGCAGCGTAGGTCCTGAAGCTTTCTTT
CDR3aa: CASSVGPEAFF

abundance: NA
j_gene: TRBJ1-3
d_gene: TRBD1
len: 16
v_gene: TRBV5-4
CDR3nt: TGTGCCAGCAGCCCCACAGGGGCCCCCGAGGGAAACACCATATATTTT
CDR3aa: CASSPTGAPEGNTIYF

abundance: NA
j_gene: TRBJ2-1
d_gene: TRBD2
len: 15
v_gene: TRBV23-1
CDR3nt: TGCGCCAGCAGTCAGAGGGGCGGGAGTTGCAATGAGCAGTTCTTC
CDR3aa: CASSQRGGSCNEQFF

abundance: NA
j_gene: TRBJ2-4
d_gene: TRBD2
len: 15
v_gene: TRBV11-2
CDR3nt: TGTGCCAGCAGCTCCAGGACTAGCCAGGCTAACATTCAGTACTTC
CDR3aa: CASSSRTSQANIQYF

abundance: NA
j_gene: TRBJ1-2
d_gene: TRBD1
len: 15
v_gene: TRBV7-3
CDR3nt: TGTGCCAGCAGCTTAATGGGACAGACTAACTATGGCTACACCTTC
CDR3aa: CASSLMGQTNYGYTF

abundance: once
j_gene: TRBJ2-3
d_gene: TRBD1
len: 16
v_gene: TRBV19
CDR3nt: TGTGCCAGTAGTAGAACAGGGGGCGCAAATGCAGATACGCAGTATTTT
CDR3aa: CASSRTGGANADTQYF

abundance: NA
j_gene: TRBJ2-3
d_gene: NA
len: 14
v_gene: TRBV5-1
CDR3nt: TGCGCCAGCAGCTATCGGGACCGCACAGATACGCAGTATTTT
CDR3aa: CASSYRDRTDTQYF

abundance: NA
j_gene: TRBJ2-3
d_gene: NA
len: 11
v_gene: TRBV3-1/TRBV3-2
CDR3nt: TGTGCCAGCAGCAGCACAGATACGCAGTATTTT
CDR3aa: CASSSTDTQYF

abundance: NA
j_gene: TRBJ2-1
d_gene: TRBD2
len: 15
v_gene: TRBV27
CDR3nt: TGTGCCAGCAGTGTGGGGACCGCGGGGGACAATGAGCAGTTCTTC
CDR3aa: CASSVGTAGDNEQFF

abundance: NA
j_gene: TRBJ1-2
d_gene: NA
len: 15
v_gene: TRBV4-3
CDR3nt: TGCGCCAGCAGCCAAGTATGGCAGGCAGGATATGGCTACACCTTC
CDR3aa: CASSQVWQAGYGYTF

abundance: NA
j_gene: TRBJ2-1
d_gene: NA
len: 14
v_gene: TRBV6-1
CDR3nt: TGTGCCAGCAGTGAAATGGGCACCTTCAATGAGCAGTTCTTC
CDR3aa: CASSEMGTFNEQFF

abundance: NA
j_gene: TRBJ2-5
d_gene: NA
len: 14
v_gene: TRBV15
CDR3nt: TGTGCCACCAGCAGAGATCAGGGAGGCGAGACCCAGTACTTC
CDR3aa: CATSRDQGGETQYF

abundance: NA
j_gene: TRBJ1-5
d_gene: TRBD1
len: 17
v_gene: TRBV2
CDR3nt: TGTGCCAGCAGTAAGGGACAGGGGACGCATAGCAATCAGCCCCAGCATTTT
CDR3aa: CASSKGQGTHSNQPQHF

abundance: NA
j_gene: TRBJ2-7
d_gene: NA
len: 16
v_gene: TRBV28
CDR3nt: TGTGCCAGCAGTCCCGCCACAGGGCTTAACTCCTACGAGCAGTACTTC
CDR3aa: CASSPATGLNSYEQYF

abundance: NA
j_gene: TRBJ2-5
d_gene: NA
len: 14
v_gene: TRBV19
CDR3nt: TGTGCCAGTAGTAGGGGGCTAGTCGAGGAGACCCAGTACTTC
CDR3aa: CASSRGLVEETQYF

abundance: NA
j_gene: TRBJ2-2
d_gene: NA
len: 15
v_gene: TRBV3-1/TRBV3-2
CDR3nt: TGTGCCAGCAGCCAAGATCCGCGGAGCACCGGGGAGCTGTTTTTT
CDR3aa: CASSQDPRSTGELFF